The 4 T cell receptor beta chains in this list originate from one sample, sequenced in a study of blood T cell repertoires in COVID-19. Some clones are missing from TCRdb's copy, which holds only in-frame ones; the method was immunoSEQ multiplex PCR. Here the sample spans tens of thousands of clones, 87% being singletons. Sequencing was carried out using peripheral blood. The receptor set was obtained from a man aged 50-59 years with active COVID-19.

This clone came up a few times. This chain links TRBV5-1 with TRBJ1-5, with TRBD1 matching 11 bases. V was clipped by 4 bases and J by 5 bases; unmatched bases: 5. The CDR3 runs 15 residues. Germline CDR1 SGHRS, CDR2 YFSETQ. The CDR3 DNA reads TGCGCCAGCAGCCTCTGGACAGGGGGCGATCAGCCCCAGCATTTT. This sequence encodes CASSLWTGGDQPQHF.

This clone was found once. V is TRBV25-1 and J is TRBJ2-7, with TRBD1 matching over 7 bases. The V segment lost 4 bases and the J segment 3 bases; nucleotides outside the gene matches: 9. Germline V gene data show CDR1 as MGHDK and CDR2 as SYGVNS. The CDR3 loop spans 15 amino acids. The CDR3 sequence is CASSAQGVGFYEQYF. CDR3 in DNA: TGTGCCAGCAGTGCCCAGGGGGTCGGCTTCTACGAGCAGTACTTC.

This chain joins TRBV5-4 and TRBJ1-1; 9 bases align to TRBD1. The germline CDR1 and CDR2 sequences are SGHNT and YYREEE (reference sequence). Trimming cost V 2 bases and J 5 bases; bases outside gene matches: 13. This CDR3 has 17 residues. CDR3 bases: TGTGCCAGCAGCTTTTCCGGGACAGGGACCGGATCGACTGAAGCTTTCTTT. Translating it yields CASSFSGTGTGSTEAFF.

The J gene is TRBJ2-3, the V gene TRBV7-6, with TRBD2 as a possible D gene (6 bases). Germline V gene data show CDR1 as SGHVS and CDR2 as FNYEAQ. The ends were cut back, 1 base at V and 0 bases at J, with 11 bases in the middle. The CDR3 covers 16 residues. CDR3 nucleotides: TGTGCCAGCAGCTTAGGCTTTAGCGGTAGCACAGATACGCAGTATTTT. Translation gives CASSLGFSGSTDTQYF. Using reference TRBV7-6 and TRBJ2-3 for the parts outside the CDR3, the full variable domain is GAGVSQSPRYKVTKRGQDVALRCDPISGHVSLYWYRQALGQGPEFLTYFNYEAQQDKSGLPNDRFSAERPEGSISTLTIQRTEQRDSAMYRCASSLGFSGSTDTQYFGPGTRLTVL.